What follows is one TCR beta chain and its context. This clonotype was recorded many times. Its antigen is still unknown. Within one base of it there is no much larger clone, and no base qualities were kept. Amplification of TCR beta CDR3 regions was carried out from RNA transcripts. A first-round RT-PCR of the TCR CDR3 used the HTBI primer set with the Qiagen OneStep RT-PCR kit. A second multiplex PCR round built the libraries, followed by size selection and purification. Sequencing of the libraries was done on an Illumina HiSeq2000 using paired-end 100 bp reads. The original methods were these. Raw data were processed with SOAPnuke, discarding reads with adapters, uncalled bases, mean Phred below 15, or no exact constant-primer or identifier match. COPE v1.2.5 was used to merge the high-quality paired reads, and each unique nucleotide sequence was defined as a clonotype. MiTCR v1.1 was used to align clonotypes to the IMGT TRBV, TRBD and TRBJ reference segments. The analysis was restricted to V-J combinations with a frequency above 0.0001, which together covered about 99% of the repertoires. The TCS score was defined as the ratio of F50 (clonal expansion) to E x V (chaos), calculated using BLOSUM62-based TCRdist between CDR3 peptides within each V-J. Welch's t-statistics and random forest reduced 450 to 600 V-J features to 13, which were used in a naive Bayes classifier (R e1071). In-frame beta chains were kept once TCRdb had trimmed the public reads at Q25 with fastp and called clones with MiXCR. For every CDR3 protein sequence, its rows merge into one entry that carries the most common genes and DNA. The V and J calls and clone size come from TCRdb's table, not from the authors' own analysis. The sample table contains around 420,000 distinct CDR3 sequences; only one count was recorded for 15% to 17% of them. Of the sample, 7.5% to 9% is held by the ten largest clones.

These data belong to a study of T cells in Graves' hyperthyroidism and ophthalmopathy (dated by TCRdb to the late 2010s). Context from the whole study: Peripheral blood was collected at initial diagnosis, before any treatment. TCR V-J signatures able to tell the groups apart were searched for in a discovery cohort of approximately 95 patients, of whom 43 had Graves' ophthalmopathy and 57 had stable Graves' hyperthyroidism. The paper reports TCR Vbeta CDR3 sequencing of some 140 peripheral blood samples: around 45 ophthalmopathy, fewer than 85 hyperthyroidism and around 17 progressor patients. Thyroid tissue and blood T-cell repertoires from over 5 Graves' hyperthyroidism patients were also compared in the study. Whether ophthalmopathy could be predicted prospectively was tested in an independent validation cohort made up of 18 to 20 hyperthyroidism patients plus 17 patients who later progressed to ophthalmopathy. The approximately 95 discovery patients were divided at random into training and test sets in a 7:3 ratio. After sampling, hyperthyroidism patients received methimazole starting at 30 mg daily, and ophthalmopathy patients received high-dose intravenous methylprednisolone.

From the cysteine up to the phenylalanine, the CDR3 has a length of 16 residues. Just the 48-base CDR3 DNA is kept, in frame starting at base 1. The germline V gene gives CDR1 as MDHEN and CDR2 as SYDVKM. The germline V and J ends show losses of 5 bases and 5 bases respectively, and no gene match explains 14 bases of the junction. Stable Graves' hyperthyroidism was defined as the absence of progression to ophthalmopathy over 18 months of follow-up. Hyperthyroidism patients were aged 18 to 65 years and newly diagnosed, with disease duration of less than 2 months. Patients with uncontrolled infections, other autoimmune diseases, pregnancy or lactation were excluded. Diagnoses were established on the basis of clinical symptoms, serum thyroxine and TRAb, thyroid ultrasound, and orbital computed tomography. Ficoll-Paque density gradient centrifugation was used to isolate PBMCs from about 9 ml of fresh peripheral blood. Total RNA was extracted using Trizol reagent, and RNA quality was assessed on an Agilent 2100 Bioanalyzer.

Points the paper makes about the study in general: In validation, the model predicted progression to ophthalmopathy a median of about 6.8 months before onset, with about 64% sensitivity and about 72% specificity. Most expanded thyroid clonotypes (frequency above 0.001) were also detected in blood, suggesting blood repertoires may reflect thyroid immune responses. No statistical method was used to set the sample size in advance, and investigators knew the group allocation. A model built on a 13 V-J signature distinguished ophthalmopathy from stable hyperthyroidism, reaching about 88% sensitivity and approximately 81% specificity in cross-validation and 80%/75% in testing.

The source is a woman younger than 30 with Graves' hyperthyroidism. The chain is assembled from TRBV28 and TRBJ2-5, with 7 junctional bases fitting TRBD1. Input material: blood. The CDR3 here reads CASSPEPGQRGETQYF. The DNA sequence is given as TGTGCCAGCAGTCCCGAACCGGGACAGAGGGGGGAGACCCAGTACTTC.